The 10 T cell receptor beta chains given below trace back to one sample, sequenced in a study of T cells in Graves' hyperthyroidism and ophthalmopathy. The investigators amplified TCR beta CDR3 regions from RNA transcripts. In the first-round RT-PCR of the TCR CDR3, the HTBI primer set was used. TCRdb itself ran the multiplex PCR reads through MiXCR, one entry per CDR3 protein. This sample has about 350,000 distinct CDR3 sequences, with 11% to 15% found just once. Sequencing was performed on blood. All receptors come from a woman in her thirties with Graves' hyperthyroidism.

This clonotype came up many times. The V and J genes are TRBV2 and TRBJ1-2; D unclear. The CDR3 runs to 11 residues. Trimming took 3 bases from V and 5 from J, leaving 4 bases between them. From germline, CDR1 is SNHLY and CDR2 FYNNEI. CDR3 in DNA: TGTGCCAGCAGTGACAGATATGGCTACACCTTC. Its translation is CASSDRYGYTF.

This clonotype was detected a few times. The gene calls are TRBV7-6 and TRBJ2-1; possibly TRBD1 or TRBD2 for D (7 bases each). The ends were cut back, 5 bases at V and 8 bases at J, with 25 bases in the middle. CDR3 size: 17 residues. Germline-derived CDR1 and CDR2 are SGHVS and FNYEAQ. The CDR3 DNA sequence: TGTGCCAGCAGCGCCAGGGGGGGAACTCTAAGGTCCGATGAGCAGTTCTTC. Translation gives CASSARGGTLRSDEQFF.

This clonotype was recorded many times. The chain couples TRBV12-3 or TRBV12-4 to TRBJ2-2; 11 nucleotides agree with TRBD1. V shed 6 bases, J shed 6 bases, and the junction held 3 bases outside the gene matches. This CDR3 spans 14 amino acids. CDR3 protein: CASSGTGGSGELFF. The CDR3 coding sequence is TGTGCCAGCAGCGGGACAGGGGGTTCCGGGGAGCTGTTTTTT.

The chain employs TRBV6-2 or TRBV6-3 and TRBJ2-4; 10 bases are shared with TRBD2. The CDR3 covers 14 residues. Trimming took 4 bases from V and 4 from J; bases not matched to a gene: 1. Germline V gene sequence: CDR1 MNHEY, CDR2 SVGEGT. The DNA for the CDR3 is TGTGCCAGCAGTTGGACTAGCGGAAAAAACATTCAGTACTTC. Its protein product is CASSWTSGKNIQYF.

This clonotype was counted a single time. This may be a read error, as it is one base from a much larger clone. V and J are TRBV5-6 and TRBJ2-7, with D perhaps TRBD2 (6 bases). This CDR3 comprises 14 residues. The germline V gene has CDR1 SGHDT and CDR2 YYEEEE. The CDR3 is CASSLATSSYGQYF. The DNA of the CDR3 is TGTGCCAGCAGCTTAGCTACTAGCTCCTACGGGCAGTACTTC.

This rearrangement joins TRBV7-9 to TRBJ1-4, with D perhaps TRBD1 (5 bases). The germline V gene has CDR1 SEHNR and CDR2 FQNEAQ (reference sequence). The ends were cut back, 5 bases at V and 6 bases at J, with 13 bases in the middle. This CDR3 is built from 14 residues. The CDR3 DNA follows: TGTGCCAGCAGCCACGCCGGGACGGATGAAAAACTGTTTTTT. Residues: CASSHAGTDEKLFF.

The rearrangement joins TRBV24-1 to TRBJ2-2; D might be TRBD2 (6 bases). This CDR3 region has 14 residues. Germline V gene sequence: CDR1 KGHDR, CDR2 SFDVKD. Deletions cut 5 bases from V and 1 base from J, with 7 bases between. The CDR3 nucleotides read TGTGCCACCAGTGCCGGGGGGAACACCGGGGAGCTGTTTTTT. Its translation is CATSAGGNTGELFF.

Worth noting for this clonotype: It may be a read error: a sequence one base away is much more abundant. CDR3 DNA: TGCAGTGCGGAGAACGGGAGTAACGTGAGTTTCCCCTACGAGCAGTACTTC. This translates into CSAENGSNVSFPYEQYF. The chain employs TRBV20-1 and TRBJ2-7; D is possibly TRBD2 (6 bases). The V and J ends lost 6 bases and 2 bases respectively, with 26 bases between them. This CDR3 contains 17 residues. Germline V gene data show CDR1 as DFQATT and CDR2 as SNEGSKA (reference sequence).

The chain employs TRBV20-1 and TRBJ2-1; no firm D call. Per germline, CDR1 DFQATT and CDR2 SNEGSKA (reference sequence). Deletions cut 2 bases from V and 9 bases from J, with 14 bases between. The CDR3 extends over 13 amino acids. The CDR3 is CSARPPNRPEQFF. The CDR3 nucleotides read TGCAGTGCTAGACCACCCAATCGTCCTGAGCAGTTCTTC.

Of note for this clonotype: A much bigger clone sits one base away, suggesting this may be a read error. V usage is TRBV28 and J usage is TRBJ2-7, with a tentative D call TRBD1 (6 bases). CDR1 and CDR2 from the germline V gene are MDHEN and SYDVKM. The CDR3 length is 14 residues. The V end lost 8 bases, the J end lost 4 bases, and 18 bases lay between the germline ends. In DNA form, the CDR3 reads TGTGCCAGCGAACCAGGGACATCAGGGTACGAGCAGTACTTC. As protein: CASEPGTSGYEQYF.